The clone carrying this T cell receptor beta chain was seen ten or more times. Its antigen remains unknown. Amplification targeted TCR beta CDR3 regions from RNA transcripts. Primed by the HTBI set, a first-round RT-PCR was run on the TCR CDR3. TCRdb recomputed calls from the multiplex PCR reads with MiXCR, one row per CDR3 protein. In the table there are approximately 58,000 distinct CDR3 sequences, just under 50% of which are singletons. The CDR3 loop spans 16 amino acids. After removal of 1 base from V and 9 bases from J, the junction contained 9 bases not matched to a gene. This specimen comes from a study of T cells in Graves' hyperthyroidism and ophthalmopathy. Whole-study findings and limits: Most expanded thyroid clonotypes above 0.001 recurred in blood.

This TCR came from a woman aged 25 to 39 with Graves' ophthalmopathy. The sequencing sample was made of blood. This sequence joins TRBV12-3 or TRBV12-4 and TRBJ2-1; 10 bases are a match to TRBD2. The CDR3 here is CASSLGLAGAVVEQFF. As DNA, the CDR3 is TGTGCCAGCAGTTTAGGGCTAGCGGGAGCGGTTGTTGAGCAGTTCTTC.